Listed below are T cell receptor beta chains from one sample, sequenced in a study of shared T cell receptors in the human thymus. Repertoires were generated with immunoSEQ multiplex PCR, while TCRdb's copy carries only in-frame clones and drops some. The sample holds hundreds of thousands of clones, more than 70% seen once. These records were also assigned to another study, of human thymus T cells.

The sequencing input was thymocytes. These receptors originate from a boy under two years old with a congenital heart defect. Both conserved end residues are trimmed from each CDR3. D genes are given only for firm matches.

ATMSKGRTVGELF	TRBJ2-2	.	TRBV15
ASSLASEDTQY	TRBJ2-3	.	TRBV7-9
ASSPRQGPFESNSPLH	TRBJ1-6	TRBD1	TRBV28
ASSQESGGYNEQF	TRBJ2-1	TRBD2	TRBV4-3
ASRGGGIRVNQPQH	TRBJ1-5	.	TRBV2
ASSLDGTGHYSPLH	TRBJ1-6	TRBD1	TRBV5-1
AWSERDRDYNSPLH	TRBJ1-6	TRBD1	TRBV30
ASSLDRGLGELF	TRBJ2-2	TRBD1	TRBV28
ASSEWRQYDQPQH	TRBJ1-5	.	TRBV6-1
ASSSPEGLAGSPGY	TRBJ2-5	TRBD2	TRBV7-6
ATSALAGDGLYEQY	TRBJ2-7	TRBD2	TRBV15
ANNLEQY	TRBJ2-7	.	TRBV28
ASSLSLEGVWDRGRTEAF	TRBJ1-1	TRBD1	TRBV5-8
ATSRVLAGGRYSYNEQF	TRBJ2-1	TRBD2	TRBV15
ASSGGGEAF	TRBJ1-1	.	TRBV7-9
ASREEPNEKLF	TRBJ1-4	.	TRBV4-1
ASSLATDSSPLH	TRBJ1-6	.	TRBV5-6
ASSLVSWQGRAKNIQY	TRBJ2-4	.	TRBV5-6
ASSIGSVSNQPQH	TRBJ1-5	.	TRBV19
ATLRSEQY	TRBJ2-7	.	TRBV21-1
ASSQAVTGPFYEQY	TRBJ2-7	TRBD1	TRBV14
ASSPRTGYGYT	TRBJ1-2	TRBD1	TRBV4-1
AWNYARSGYT	TRBJ1-2	.	TRBV30